A selection of T cell receptor beta chains follows, all from one sample in a study of blood T cell repertoires in COVID-19. Sequenced by immunoSEQ multiplex PCR; TCRdb stores in-frame clones only, minus some. Seen here are around 200,000 clones, about nine tenths observed once, and the top ten hold 3% to 3.5%. Sequencing input: PBMCs or T cells enriched from blood (not recorded which). Receptor source: a woman aged 45 to 65 in a cohort exposed to, infected with or recovered from COVID-19 (not recorded which). Each CDR3 is given with its conserved first and last residue. Each record gives: D gene, J gene, clone size, V gene, CDR3 DNA, CDR3 protein. D genes are given only for firm matches. Expanded clones are given a class, and other clones once, few, many or no size at all.

d_call: -; j_call: TRBJ1-1; clone_size: few; v_call: TRBV4-3; cdr3_nt: TGCGCCAGCAGCCAAGATTTTGGGCAGGGGAACACTGAAGCTTTCTTT; cdr3_aa: CASSQDFGQGNTEAFF
d_call: TRBD1; j_call: TRBJ1-4; clone_size: -; v_call: TRBV5-4; cdr3_nt: TGTGCCAGCAGCTCATCAGGACAGGATAATGAAAAACTGTTTTTT; cdr3_aa: CASSSSGQDNEKLFF
d_call: TRBD2; j_call: TRBJ2-5; clone_size: -; v_call: TRBV5-4; cdr3_nt: TGTGCCAGCAGCTTGGGTTCTAGCGGGGATCCCCGGGGGACCCAGTACTTC; cdr3_aa: CASSLGSSGDPRGTQYF
d_call: -; j_call: TRBJ2-1; clone_size: -; v_call: TRBV28; cdr3_nt: TGTGCCAGCAGCCTCAATGAGCAGTTCTTC; cdr3_aa: CASSLNEQFF
d_call: -; j_call: TRBJ2-3; clone_size: -; v_call: TRBV5-1; cdr3_nt: TGCGCCAGCAGCTTGGCCTGGAGGGGCAGGGCTACAGATACGCAGTATTTT; cdr3_aa: CASSLAWRGRATDTQYF
d_call: TRBD1; j_call: TRBJ1-1; clone_size: -; v_call: TRBV28; cdr3_nt: TGTGCCAGCAGTAGACAGGGCGCGCGTCTTTCTGTTGAAGCTTTCTTT; cdr3_aa: CASSRQGARLSVEAFF
d_call: TRBD2; j_call: TRBJ2-7; clone_size: -; v_call: TRBV7-3; cdr3_nt: TGTGCCAGCAGCTTATTGGCTAGCGGTGACGGGGGTGAGCAGTACTTC; cdr3_aa: CASSLLASGDGGEQYF
d_call: TRBD2; j_call: TRBJ2-3; clone_size: -; v_call: TRBV18; cdr3_nt: TGTGCCAGCTCACCTGGACTAGCCGGCACAGATACGCAGTATTTT; cdr3_aa: CASSPGLAGTDTQYF
d_call: TRBD1; j_call: TRBJ1-2; clone_size: few; v_call: TRBV6-5; cdr3_nt: TGTGCCAGCAGGGGACAGGCGTTATACTATGGCTACACCTTC; cdr3_aa: CASRGQALYYGYTF
d_call: TRBD1; j_call: TRBJ1-6; clone_size: -; v_call: TRBV7-2; cdr3_nt: TGTGCCAGCAGCTTAGGGGACAGTAATTCACCCCTCCACTTT; cdr3_aa: CASSLGDSNSPLHF
d_call: TRBD1; j_call: TRBJ1-2; clone_size: -; v_call: TRBV27; cdr3_nt: TGTGCCAGCAGTTTAGTGGGACAGGGGGTGAGGGGCTACACCTTC; cdr3_aa: CASSLVGQGVRGYTF
d_call: TRBD2; j_call: TRBJ2-6; clone_size: -; v_call: TRBV19; cdr3_nt: TGTGCCAGTCGTCCGGGGGGCTCTGGGGCCAACGTCCTGACTTTC; cdr3_aa: CASRPGGSGANVLTF
d_call: -; j_call: TRBJ1-3; clone_size: many; v_call: TRBV30; cdr3_nt: TGTGCCCGGCAGGACTCTGGAAACACCATATATTTT; cdr3_aa: CARQDSGNTIYF
d_call: -; j_call: TRBJ1-1; clone_size: -; v_call: TRBV2; cdr3_nt: TGTGCCAGCACGAGGGAAACTGAAGCTTTCTTT; cdr3_aa: CASTRETEAFF
d_call: TRBD1; j_call: TRBJ1-5; clone_size: -; v_call: TRBV28; cdr3_nt: TGTGCCAGCAGCCCAGCAGGACAGGTTAGCAATCAGCCCCAGCATTTT; cdr3_aa: CASSPAGQVSNQPQHF
d_call: -; j_call: TRBJ1-2; clone_size: -; v_call: TRBV2; cdr3_nt: TGTGCCAGCAGAGAAGACCGGAGTAACTATGGCTACACCTTC; cdr3_aa: CASREDRSNYGYTF
d_call: -; j_call: TRBJ2-2; clone_size: -; v_call: TRBV2; cdr3_nt: TGTGCCAGCACCTATGGTGGGGAGCTGTTTTTT; cdr3_aa: CASTYGGELFF
d_call: TRBD2; j_call: TRBJ2-5; clone_size: -; v_call: TRBV4-2; cdr3_nt: TGTGCCAGCAGCCAAGCCGGAGCGGGGGGGCCGGGGGAGACCCAGTACTTC; cdr3_aa: CASSQAGAGGPGETQYF
d_call: -; j_call: TRBJ1-1; clone_size: -; v_call: TRBV10-3; cdr3_nt: TGTGCCACTAAAGAGACCGGGGACACTGAAGCTTTCTTT; cdr3_aa: CATKETGDTEAFF
d_call: -; j_call: TRBJ1-3; clone_size: -; v_call: TRBV4-1; cdr3_nt: TGCGCCAGCAGCCAAGTAGGGGGTTCCGGAAACACCATATATTTT; cdr3_aa: CASSQVGGSGNTIYF
d_call: -; j_call: TRBJ1-3; clone_size: once; v_call: TRBV21-1; cdr3_nt: TGTGCCAGCAGCAAATACGGGACAGAGAGCTCTGGAAACACCATATATTTT; cdr3_aa: CASSKYGTESSGNTIYF
d_call: -; j_call: TRBJ1-1; clone_size: -; v_call: TRBV2; cdr3_nt: TGTGCCAGCACCTACGGGACTTGGGCTTTCTTT; cdr3_aa: CASTYGTWAFF
d_call: -; j_call: TRBJ1-1; clone_size: once; v_call: TRBV5-1; cdr3_nt: TGCGCCAGCACCCTTACGCCGGGACCCAACATGGGAGGGACTGAAGCTTTCTTT; cdr3_aa: CASTLTPGPNMGGTEAFF
d_call: TRBD1; j_call: TRBJ1-1; clone_size: -; v_call: TRBV6-5; cdr3_nt: TGTGCCAGCAGTCCCCGGACAGGGGAGATTGAAGCTTTCTTT; cdr3_aa: CASSPRTGEIEAFF
d_call: -; j_call: TRBJ2-5; clone_size: -; v_call: TRBV18; cdr3_nt: TGTGCCAGCTTCCAGGGACAAGAGACCCAGTACTTC; cdr3_aa: CASFQGQETQYF
d_call: TRBD1; j_call: TRBJ1-1; clone_size: -; v_call: TRBV7-2; cdr3_nt: TGTGCCAGCAGCTTTTTTGGGACAGGTCTTGAAGCTTTCTTT; cdr3_aa: CASSFFGTGLEAFF
d_call: TRBD1; j_call: TRBJ1-2; clone_size: -; v_call: TRBV4-1; cdr3_nt: TGCGCCAGCAGCCAAGAGGTATGGGACAGGTATGGCTACACCTTC; cdr3_aa: CASSQEVWDRYGYTF
d_call: -; j_call: TRBJ1-5; clone_size: -; v_call: TRBV28; cdr3_nt: TGTGCCAGCAGAGGCGGGGGCTCGGGCAATCAGCCCCAGCATTTT; cdr3_aa: CASRGGGSGNQPQHF
d_call: TRBD1; j_call: TRBJ2-5; clone_size: -; v_call: TRBV6-1; cdr3_nt: TGTGCCAGCAGTGAGGGACAGGGGCTATGGGAGACCCAGTACTTC; cdr3_aa: CASSEGQGLWETQYF
d_call: -; j_call: TRBJ1-4; clone_size: -; v_call: TRBV6-5; cdr3_nt: TGTGCCGGACGGACAAGGAATGAAAAACTGTTTTTT; cdr3_aa: CAGRTRNEKLFF
d_call: -; j_call: TRBJ1-3; clone_size: -; v_call: TRBV7-9; cdr3_nt: TGTGCCAGCAGCCGAAACCAACAGATCTCTGGAAACACCATATATTTT; cdr3_aa: CASSRNQQISGNTIYF
d_call: -; j_call: TRBJ1-4; clone_size: -; v_call: TRBV5-4; cdr3_nt: TGTGCCAGCAGCTTGACGCTGACTGGGGGGATGAGTGAAAAACTGTTTTTT; cdr3_aa: CASSLTLTGGMSEKLFF